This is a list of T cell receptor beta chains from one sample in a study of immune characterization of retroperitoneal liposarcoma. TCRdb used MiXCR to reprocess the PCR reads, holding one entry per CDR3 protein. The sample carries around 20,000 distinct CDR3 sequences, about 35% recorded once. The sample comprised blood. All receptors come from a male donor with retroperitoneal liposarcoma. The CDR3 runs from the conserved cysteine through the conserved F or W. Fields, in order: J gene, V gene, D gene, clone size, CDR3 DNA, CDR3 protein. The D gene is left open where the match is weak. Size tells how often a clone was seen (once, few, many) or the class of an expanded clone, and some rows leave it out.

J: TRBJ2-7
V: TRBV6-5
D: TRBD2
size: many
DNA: TGTGCCAGCAGTTACTCCAGACTAGCGGGAGGGCCGAGGTACGAGCAGTACTTC
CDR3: CASSYSRLAGGPRYEQYF

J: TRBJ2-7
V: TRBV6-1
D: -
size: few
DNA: TGTGCCAGCACCAGGACCGGAGATGAGCAGTACTTC
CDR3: CASTRTGDEQYF

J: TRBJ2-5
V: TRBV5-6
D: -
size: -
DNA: TGTGCCAGCAGTGGGCGACACCTCCAAGAGACCCAGTACTTC
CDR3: CASSGRHLQETQYF

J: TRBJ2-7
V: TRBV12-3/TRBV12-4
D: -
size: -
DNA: TGTGCCAGCAGTCCCCGACAGTCCTACAATGAGCAGTACTTC
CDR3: CASSPRQSYNEQYF

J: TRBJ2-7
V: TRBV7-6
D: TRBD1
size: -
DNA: TGTGCCAGCAGCCTACCGGGACAGCCCTACGAGCAGTACTTC
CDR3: CASSLPGQPYEQYF

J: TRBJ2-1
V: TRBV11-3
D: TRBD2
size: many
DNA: TGTGCCAGCAGCTTAAGCGGGCTAGCGGGAGGCGCCTACGAGCAGTTCTTC
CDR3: CASSLSGLAGGAYEQFF

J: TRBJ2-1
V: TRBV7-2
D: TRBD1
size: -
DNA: TGTGCCAGCAGCTTTCAGGGGGAATTTAAACAGTTCTTC
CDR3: CASSFQGEFKQFF

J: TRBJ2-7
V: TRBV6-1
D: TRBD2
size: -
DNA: TGTGCCAGCGGGGCGGGAGTGGGGAATGAGCAGTACTTC
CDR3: CASGAGVGNEQYF

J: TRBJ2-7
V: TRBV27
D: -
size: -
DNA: TGTGCCAGCAGTTTCGACAGTGGCTCCTACGAGCAGTACTTC
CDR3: CASSFDSGSYEQYF

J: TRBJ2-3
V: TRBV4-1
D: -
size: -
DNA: TGCGCCAGCAGCCAAGTCAACCGGGACGACACAGATACGCAGTATTTT
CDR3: CASSQVNRDDTDTQYF

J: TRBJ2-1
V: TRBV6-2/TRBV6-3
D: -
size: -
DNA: TGTGCCAGCAGTTACTCGAGGGGGAGCAATGAGCAGTTCTTC
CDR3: CASSYSRGSNEQFF

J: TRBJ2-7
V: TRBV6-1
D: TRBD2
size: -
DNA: TGTGCCAGCAGTGTTCAGACTAGCGGGAGAGGGGCTTACGAGCAGTACTTC
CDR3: CASSVQTSGRGAYEQYF

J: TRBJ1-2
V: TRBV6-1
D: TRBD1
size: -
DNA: TGTGCCAGCAGTAGACAGGGGAGCAGTGGCTACACCTTC
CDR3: CASSRQGSSGYTF

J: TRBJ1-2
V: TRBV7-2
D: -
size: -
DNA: TGTGCCAGCAGCTTCCCCCCTGGGCAGATCGCTAACTATGGCTACACCTTC
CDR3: CASSFPPGQIANYGYTF

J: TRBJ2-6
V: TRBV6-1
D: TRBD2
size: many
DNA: TGTGCCAGCGGGTGGCTAGCGGGAGTTAAAAGCGGGGCCAACGTCCTGACTTTC
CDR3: CASGWLAGVKSGANVLTF

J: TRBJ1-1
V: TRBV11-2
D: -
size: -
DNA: TGTGCCAGCAGCCGGGGCGGGAAGAACACTGAAGCTTTCTTT
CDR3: CASSRGGKNTEAFF

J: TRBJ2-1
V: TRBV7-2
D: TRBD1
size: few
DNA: TGTGCCAGCAGCTTCAGACAGGGGGCTTACGAGCAGTTCTTC
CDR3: CASSFRQGAYEQFF

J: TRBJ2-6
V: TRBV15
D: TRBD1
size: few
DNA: TGTGCCACCAGCAGAGAGGGATTTGTTGGACAGGGTCCTGGTGGGGCCAACGTCCTGACTTTC
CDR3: CATSREGFVGQGPGGANVLTF